The 20 T cell receptor beta chains below come from one sample, sequenced in a study of CD8 T cells in Susac syndrome. The RNA input was roughly 0.45 to 1 ug, and it was reverse transcribed with random hexamers. TCRdb re-analysed the immunoSEQ multiplex PCR reads in MiXCR, keeping a single row per CDR3 protein. The sample carries 180,000 or so distinct CDR3 sequences, around 96% recorded once. Material: CD4+ T cells from PBMCs. Receptors were obtained from a human donor with multiple sclerosis.

The V and J genes are TRBV6-5 and TRBJ2-1; unclear D gene. Trimming removed 8 bases at V and 5 bases at J, with 7 bases between. In germline, CDR1 is MNHEY, CDR2 SVGAGI. The CDR3 is 11 residues long. The CDR3 protein is CASGINNEQFF. CDR3 nucleotide sequence: TGTGCCAGCGGGATCAACAATGAGCAGTTCTTC.

The genes are TRBV14 and TRBJ2-5; unclear D gene. Between the trimmed V and J ends, which lost 3 bases and 3 bases, there was a span of 5 bases. Germline assignment: CDR1 SGHDN and CDR2 FVKESK. The CDR3 is 12 residues long. Here the CDR3 reads CASSHLEETQYF. The CDR3 DNA follows: TGTGCCAGCAGCCACTTAGAAGAGACCCAGTACTTC.

The chain uses TRBV30 and TRBJ1-2; the D is unclear. CDR3 length: 10 amino acids. Germline V gene data show CDR1 as GTSNPN and CDR2 as SVGIG (reference sequence). Deletions cut 2 bases from V and 2 bases from J, with 0 bases between. CDR3 region: CAWSNYGYTF. The CDR3 DNA follows: TGTGCCTGGAGTAACTATGGCTACACCTTC.

The V call is TRBV7-9, the J call TRBJ1-6; 7 nucleotides agree with TRBD1. The CDR3 has 13 amino acids. Losses at the gene ends were 4 bases for V and 8 bases for J; bases not matched to a gene: 2. Germline V lookup: CDR1 SEHNR, CDR2 FQNEAQ (reference sequence). The CDR3 DNA follows: TGTGCCAGCAGCTACACAGGGGATTCACCCCTCCACTTT. Translated: CASSYTGDSPLHF.

Concerning this clonotype itself: One end of the junction varies from germline; a read error may be responsible. This chain uses TRBV7-3 with TRBJ2-6; D is ambiguous. Germline assignment: CDR1 SGHTA and CDR2 FQGTGA. The CDR3 has 16 amino acids. The CDR3 spells CASSPKPLAGANVLTF. In nucleotides, the CDR3 is TGTGCCAGCAGCCCAAAGCCCCTCGCTGGAGCCAACGTCCTGACTTTC.

The chain joins TRBV20-1 to TRBJ1-2, with D unclear. The CDR3 covers 12 residues. Germline CDR1 and CDR2: DFQATT and SNEGSKA (reference sequence). With 2 bases removed from V and 2 bases from J, the gap between germline ends came to 6 bases. The chain's CDR3 is CSARIANYGYTF. The CDR3, as DNA: TGCAGTGCTAGAATCGCGAACTATGGCTACACCTTC.

The V and J genes are TRBV12-3 or TRBV12-4 and TRBJ2-3, with D perhaps TRBD1 or TRBD2 (5 bases each). The CDR3 covers 17 residues. Deletions cut 2 bases from V and 2 bases from J, with 17 bases between. The CDR3 DNA reads as TGTGCCAGCAGTTTATGGGACGGGCGGCCCCTCACAGATACGCAGTATTTT. Protein sequence: CASSLWDGRPLTDTQYF.

The V call is TRBV11-2, the J call TRBJ2-5, with D perhaps TRBD1 or TRBD2 (6 bases each). The CDR3 has 14 residues. V was pared by 6 bases and J by 4 bases, with 15 bases between. Germline CDR1 is SGHAT and CDR2 is FQNNGV. The CDR3 DNA follows: TGTGCCAGCAGGGACCAATGGGGGGCAGAGACCCAGTACTTC. Protein: CASRDQWGAETQYF.

The V gene is TRBV2, the J gene TRBJ2-3; D is perhaps TRBD1 or TRBD2 (5 bases each). This CDR3 comprises 16 residues. Germline V gene data show CDR1 as SNHLY and CDR2 as FYNNEI. The V end was cut by 10 bases, the J end by 0 bases, with 20 bases between. The CDR3: CATPTPHWGSTDTQYF. For the CDR3, the DNA is TGTGCCACCCCCACTCCTCACTGGGGGAGCACAGATACGCAGTATTTT. The complete variable domain, with remaining parts taken from reference TRBV2 and TRBJ2-3, reads EPEVTQTPSHQVTQMGQEVILRCVPISNHLYFYWYRQILGQKVEFLVSFYNNEISEKSEIFDDQFSVERPDGSNFTLKIRSTKLEDSAMYFCATPTPHWGSTDTQYFGPGTRLTVL.

This clonotype showed up just a few times. The chain carries TRBV7-9 and TRBJ2-5, with D possibly being TRBD1 (5 bases). This CDR3 contains 13 residues. Germline V gene lookup returns CDR1 SEHNR and CDR2 FQNEAQ (reference sequence). V was clipped by 1 base and J by 4 bases, with 7 bases between them. CDR3 amino acids: CASSLGRGETQYF. Here the CDR3 DNA reads TGTGCCAGCAGCTTAGGAAGGGGAGAGACCCAGTACTTC.

The J gene is TRBJ2-2, the V gene TRBV7-9, with TRBD2 as a possible D gene (5 bases). Germline-derived CDR1 and CDR2 are SEHNR and FQNEAQ (reference sequence). The CDR3 contains 15 residues. Trimming left V 5 bases short and J 4 bases short, with 14 bases between. The CDR3 region has the DNA TGTGCCAGCAGCCAGGACTCCTCGAGCACCGGGGAGCTGTTTTTT. It translates to CASSQDSSSTGELFF.

V and J are TRBV9 and TRBJ2-1, with 11 bases matching TRBD1. The CDR3 covers 15 residues. V shed 0 bases and J 7 bases; nucleotides not matched to a gene: 3. The V gene's germline CDR1 is SGDLS and CDR2 YYNGEE. CDR3 residues: CASSVAGTGGNEQFF. The CDR3 DNA follows: TGTGCCAGCAGCGTAGCTGGGACAGGGGGTAATGAGCAGTTCTTC.

This clonotype was picked up one time. CDR3 in DNA: TGTGCCAGCAGGCCGGGACAGGGCCTTCTTATCTACGAGCAGTACTTC. Its translation is CASRPGQGLLIYEQYF. This chain joins TRBV12-3 or TRBV12-4 and TRBJ2-7; 9 bases are shared with TRBD1. Trimming cost V 6 bases and J 3 bases; bases outside gene matches: 12. There are 16 residues in the CDR3.

The J gene is TRBJ1-1, the V gene TRBV12-3 or TRBV12-4, with a possible D match to TRBD1 (6 bases). V was shortened by 2 bases and J by 0 bases, with 7 bases between the two germline ends. The CDR3 runs 14 residues. The CDR3 nucleotides read TGTGCCAGCAGTTTAAGGACAGTGAACACTGAAGCTTTCTTT. It translates to CASSLRTVNTEAFF.

V is TRBV5-4 and J is TRBJ2-3, with a possible D match to TRBD2 (6 bases). Germline lookup yields CDR1 SGHNT and CDR2 YYREEE (reference sequence). The CDR3 contains 12 residues. With 2 bases removed from V and 11 bases from J, the gap between germline ends came to 12 bases. CDR3 DNA sequence: TGTGCCAGCAGCTTCTTCCCGGAGGGGCAGTATTTT. It specifies CASSFFPEGQYF.

This clonotype was detected only once. This chain connects TRBV7-8 to TRBJ1-5; unclear D gene. The germline V gene encodes CDR1 SGHVS and CDR2 FQNEAQ. There are 16 residues in the CDR3. Trimming cost V 5 bases and J 2 bases, with 16 bases left between them. CDR3 DNA: TGTGCCAGCAGCCTGCTGGATCCGATAGGCAATCAGCCCCAGCATTTT. It translates to CASSLLDPIGNQPQHF.

This chain joins TRBV15 and TRBJ2-7; D not resolved. Between the trimmed V and J ends, which lost 1 base and 4 bases, there was a span of 26 bases. The CDR3 spans 19 residues. CDR1 is LNHNV, CDR2 YYDKDF, per germline (reference sequence). CDR3 DNA: TGTGCCACCAGCAGAGGAGGCAAGGAGAGAACCTCCTTCCCTTACGAGCAGTACTTC. Residues: CATSRGGKERTSFPYEQYF.

The chain joins TRBV4-1 to TRBJ2-3; D is undetermined. Trimming shortened V by 3 bases and J by 2 bases, and 6 bases separated the two germline ends. CDR1 is MGHRA and CDR2 is YSYEKL in the germline V gene. The CDR3 sequence is 13 residues long. In nucleotides, the CDR3 is TGCGCCAGCAGCCATCAACCCACAGATACGCAGTATTTT. This gives the protein CASSHQPTDTQYF.

The genes are TRBV20-1 and TRBJ2-7, with 12 bases identical to TRBD2. This CDR3 has 16 residues. The V and J ends lost 5 bases and 2 bases, in that order; junction bases with no gene match: 10. CDR1 is DFQATT and CDR2 is SNEGSKA in the germline V gene (reference sequence). CDR3 sequence (DNA): TGCAGTGCTCCCAACCGCCTAGCGGGGGGGCCCTACGAGCAGTACTTC. It translates to CSAPNRLAGGPYEQYF.

The chain combines TRBV5-1 with TRBJ1-1, with D unresolved. The CDR3 length is 13 residues. Germline loops: CDR1 SGHRS, CDR2 YFSETQ. Trimming left V 0 bases short and J 5 bases short, with 8 bases between. Here the CDR3 DNA reads TGCGCCAGCAGCTTGGCCAAAGGGACTGAAGCTTTCTTT. It yields the protein CASSLAKGTEAFF.